This T cell receptor (beta chain) comes out of a study of cytomegalovirus exposure and HLA in healthy donors. Trimming cost V 3 bases and J 0 bases, with 14 bases left between them. CDR3 length: 17 residues. CDR1 and CDR2 (germline): SGHVS, FNYEAQ. A note on this clone: No antigen is known for it.

Sequencing used immunoSEQ multiplex PCR; TCRdb keeps in-frame clones, though not all of them. Of fewer than 140,000 clones listed, around 89% are singletons. Study results and caveats: The study put 150 or so TCR beta chains on its list as cytomegalovirus-associated.

The sample comprised PBMCs. The V gene is TRBV7-6, the J gene TRBJ2-2, with D maybe TRBD2 (7 bases). This receptor was obtained from a woman aged 18-29 years in good health and CMV-seropositive. CDR3 loop: CASSFKRRGPNTGELFF. The CDR3 coding sequence is TGTGCCAGCAGCTTTAAGAGGCGGGGGCCGAACACCGGGGAGCTGTTTTTT.